This paragraph reports one T cell receptor (beta chain). Primers used in a second PCR of roughly 6 to 12 cycles were a sample-barcoded 5' primer and a J-beta primer mix. Unique molecular identifiers of 12 random nucleotides labeled each cDNA. TCRdb redid the calling of the 5' RACE reads with MiXCR, one entry per CDR3 protein. The sample has around 2 million distinct CDR3 sequences; about two fifths are singletons. This entry belongs to a study of blood T cells in healthy people across ages. Peripheral blood samples of roughly 9.8 milliliters were drawn from each donor. Total RNA was extracted at no less than 5.5 micrograms per sample. CDR3 length equals 14 residues. Per germline, CDR1 DFQATT and CDR2 SNEGSKA (reference sequence). Deletions cut 3 bases from V and 5 bases from J, with 14 bases between.

The chain is built from TRBV20-1 and TRBJ2-1; D may be TRBD1 or TRBD2 (5 bases each). Specimen: blood. The receptor comes from a human donor in good health. CDR3 in amino acids: CSASGQGVHNEQFF. The CDR3, as DNA: TGCAGTGCTAGTGGGCAGGGAGTCCACAATGAGCAGTTCTTC.